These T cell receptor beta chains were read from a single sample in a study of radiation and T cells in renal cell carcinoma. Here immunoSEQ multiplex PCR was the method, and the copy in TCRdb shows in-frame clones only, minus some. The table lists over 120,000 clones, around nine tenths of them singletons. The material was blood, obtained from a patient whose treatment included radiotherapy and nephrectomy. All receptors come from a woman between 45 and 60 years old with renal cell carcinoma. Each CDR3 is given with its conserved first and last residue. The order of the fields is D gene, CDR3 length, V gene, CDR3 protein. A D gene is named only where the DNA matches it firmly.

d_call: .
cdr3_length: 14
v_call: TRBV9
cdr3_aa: CASSKGTLNTEAFF

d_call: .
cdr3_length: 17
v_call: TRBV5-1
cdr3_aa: CASSLVRDYATNEKLFF

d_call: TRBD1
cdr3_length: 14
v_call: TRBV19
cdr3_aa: CASCHRDSNEKLFF

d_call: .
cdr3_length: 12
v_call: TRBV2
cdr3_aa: CASRAANEKLFF

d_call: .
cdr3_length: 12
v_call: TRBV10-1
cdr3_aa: CASKFHVYGYTF

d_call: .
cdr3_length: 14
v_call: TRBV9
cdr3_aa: CASSPPGREAEQYF

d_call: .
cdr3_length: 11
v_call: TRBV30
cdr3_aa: CAWSVQMKAFF

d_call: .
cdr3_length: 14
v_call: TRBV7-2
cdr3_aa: CASSFQSRLGGYTF

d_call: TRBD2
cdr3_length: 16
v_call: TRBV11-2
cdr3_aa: CASSFSGGQGTGELFF

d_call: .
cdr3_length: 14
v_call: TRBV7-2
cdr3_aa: CASSPDNLNTEAFF

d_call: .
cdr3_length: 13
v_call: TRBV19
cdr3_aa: CAARGAEYNEQFF

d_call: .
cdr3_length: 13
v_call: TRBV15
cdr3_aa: CATSAGANYGYTF

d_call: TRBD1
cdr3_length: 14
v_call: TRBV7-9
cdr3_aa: CASSSGQREGGYTF

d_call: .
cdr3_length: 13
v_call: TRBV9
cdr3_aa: CASSASPDDTQYF

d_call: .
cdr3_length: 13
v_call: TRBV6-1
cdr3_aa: CASSNSRDTEAFF

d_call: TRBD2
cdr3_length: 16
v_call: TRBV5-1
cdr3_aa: CASSDSGGHGTDTQYF

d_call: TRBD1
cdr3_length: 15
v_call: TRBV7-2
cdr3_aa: CASSLGYRGPETQYF

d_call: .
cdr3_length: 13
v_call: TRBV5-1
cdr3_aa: CASSSSLGAKQFF

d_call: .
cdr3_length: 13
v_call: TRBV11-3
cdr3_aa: CASSLGPSYEQYF

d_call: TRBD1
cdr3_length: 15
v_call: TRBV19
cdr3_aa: CASSWFTGGGQPQHF

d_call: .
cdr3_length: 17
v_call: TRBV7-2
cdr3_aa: CASSLGGWGQGNQPQHF

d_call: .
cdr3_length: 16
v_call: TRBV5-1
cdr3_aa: CASSLDGVWPYNEQFF